This TCR beta chain is drawn from a study of T cells in Graves' hyperthyroidism and ophthalmopathy. Germline CDR1 reads SGHRS; CDR2 reads YFSETQ. The trim removed 5 bases at V and 3 bases at J, leaving 11 bases unmatched. The CDR3 consists of 17 residues. Amplified TCR beta CDR3 regions came from RNA transcripts. In the first-round RT-PCR of the TCR CDR3, the HTBI primer set was used. In TCRdb, the multiplex PCR reads were re-called with MiXCR into one record per CDR3 protein. The data show some 400,000 distinct CDR3 sequences, approximately 15% seen once. The chain joins TRBV5-1 to TRBJ2-3; TRBD2 agrees at 11 bases. Sequenced: blood. The TCR was taken from a man aged 25-45 years with Graves' hyperthyroidism that later progressed to Graves' ophthalmopathy. Written as DNA, the CDR3 is TGCGCCAGCAGGTTCGGTAGCGGGGGGGCCAGGACAGATACGCAGTATTTT. It specifies CASRFGSGGARTDTQYF.